This TCR beta chain was captured in a study of cytomegalovirus exposure and HLA in healthy donors. Donors consisted of healthy bone marrow donors. General study points: A later analysis linked a missense variant in DCLRE1C to the trimming of TCR beta V and J genes. What was likely a sequencing artifact was a cluster of highly shared sequence variants. Reportedly, a later analysis found an Asian-associated ancestry cluster had fewer N-insertions than the roughly 700-donor mean.

This PCR relied on a set of 60 Vbeta primers and 13 Jbeta primers. The table came from immunoSEQ multiplex PCR; TCRdb's copy has only in-frame clones and leaves some out. The sample contains 150,000 or so clones, roughly 73% of which appear only once. About this clone itself: The antigen is unknown. An end of the junction does not agree with germline; a read error may underlie this.

The sample consisted of PBMCs. The TCR sequence derives from a woman under 30 in good health and CMV-seronegative.

The CDR3 DNA follows: TGTGCCAGCAGTGAAGCCCGATACGGCAAAAACAGTCAGTACTTC. Translation: CASSEARYGKNSQYF. The chain links TRBV6-1 to TRBJ2-4; D is unclear. Germline CDR1 reads MNHNS; CDR2 reads SASEGT. The CDR3 runs 15 residues.